These 2 T cell receptor beta chains share one sample of origin, sequenced in a study of shared clonotypes between healthy human individuals. Terminally differentiated effector memory CD45RA+ cells were left out of the naive CD8 fraction, which was CD45RO-negative and positively selected for CCR7. This table comes from immunoSEQ multiplex PCR, and its TCRdb copy is limited to in-frame clones, with some not included. This table holds 1.5 million to 2.5 million clones, about 95% found once. Specimen: naive CD8+ T cells sorted from blood. These receptors were collected from a man younger than 35 in good health.

The CDR3 DNA is TGTGCCAGCACCCTGGGACAGGGTTTGGGTTCACCCCTCCACTTT. This gives the protein CASTLGQGLGSPLHF. The chain is built from TRBV27 and TRBJ1-6, with TRBD1 identical over 9 bases. The V and J ends lost 7 bases and 9 bases, in that order; junction bases with no gene match: 10. The germline V gene has CDR1 MNHEY and CDR2 SMNVEV (reference sequence). The CDR3 runs to 15 residues.

This clone was recorded a few times. The rearrangement joins TRBV7-9 to TRBJ1-6; a weak D match, TRBD1 (6 bases). Germline CDR1 reads SEHNR; CDR2 reads FQNEAQ (reference sequence). There are 15 residues in the CDR3. V shed 5 bases and J shed 2 bases, with 10 bases lying between them. The CDR3 region is CASSKGQTYNSPLHF. In DNA form, the CDR3 reads TGTGCCAGCAGCAAGGGACAAACCTATAATTCACCCCTCCACTTT.